These 27 T cell receptor beta chains share one sample of origin, sequenced in a study of CD8 T cells in ankylosing spondylitis. TCRdb re-called the 5' RACE reads with MiXCR, one entry per CDR3 protein. Altogether about 150,000 distinct CDR3 sequences are present, roughly a third being singletons, with the ten largest covering about 6.3%. Sample: synovial fluid, either unsorted or a sorted T cell fraction (not recorded which). The source of these receptors is a male donor with ankylosing spondylitis.

Only a few counts were recorded for this clonotype. V and J are TRBV12-3 or TRBV12-4 and TRBJ2-1; TRBD2 matches at 13 bases. This CDR3 region has 17 residues. Trimming removed 7 bases from V and 7 bases from J; junction bases left unmatched: 13. The CDR3 sequence is CASTSLSPGLAGNEQFF. The CDR3 DNA follows: TGTGCCAGCACCTCCCTCTCACCGGGACTAGCGGGGAATGAGCAGTTCTTC.

This clonotype was detected a few times. The V and J genes are TRBV29-1 and TRBJ2-5, with 7 bases fitting TRBD1. This CDR3 comprises 12 residues. Germline values: CDR1 SQVTM, CDR2 ANQGSEA. The V gene end was trimmed by 7 bases and the J gene end by 5 bases; junction bases not matched to a gene: 7. Written as DNA, the CDR3 is TGCAGCGCCACTAAGGGGGCCGAGACCCAGTACTTC. Translating it yields CSATKGAETQYF. The full variable domain, its missing parts supplied by reference TRBV29-1 and TRBJ2-5, is SAVISQKPSRDICQRGTSLTIQCQVDSQVTMMFWYRQQPGQSLTLIATANQGSEATYESGFVIDKFPISRPNLTFSTLTVSNMSPEDSSIYLCSATKGAETQYFGPGTRLLVL.

This clonotype was seen a handful of times. The chain combines TRBV2 with TRBJ1-6; D is ambiguous. Trimming took 6 bases from V and 9 from J, leaving 15 bases between them. Germline CDR1 and CDR2: SNHLY and FYNNEI. The CDR3 runs to 14 residues. The CDR3 region has the DNA TGTGCCAGCAGGTTCGGCGCCTCAAGTTCACCCCTCCACTTT. It specifies CASRFGASSSPLHF.

This rearrangement joins TRBV29-1 to TRBJ2-5; D remains unclear. This CDR3 is built from 11 residues. The V end lost 6 bases, the J end lost 4 bases, and 9 bases lay between the germline ends. Germline lookup yields CDR1 SQVTM and CDR2 ANQGSEA. CDR3 coding DNA: TGCAGCGTGACGGTTCGAGAGACCCAGTACTTC. It translates to CSVTVRETQYF. The full variable domain, with the rest looked up from reference TRBV29-1 and TRBJ2-5, is SAVISQKPSRDICQRGTSLTIQCQVDSQVTMMFWYRQQPGQSLTLIATANQGSEATYESGFVIDKFPISRPNLTFSTLTVSNMSPEDSSIYLCSVTVRETQYFGPGTRLLVL.

The chain carries TRBV20-1 and TRBJ2-3, with no clear D. Germline loops: CDR1 DFQATT, CDR2 SNEGSKA (reference sequence). Trimming removed 6 bases at V and 2 bases at J, with 12 bases between. The CDR3 is 13 amino acids. The CDR3 coding sequence is TGCAGTGCACCCCTAGGGTACACAGATACGCAGTATTTT. Translated: CSAPLGYTDTQYF.

A few counts support this clonotype. The rearrangement links TRBV7-8 to TRBJ2-7; 8 bases are shared with TRBD2. The CDR3 extends over 15 amino acids. Germline lookup yields CDR1 SGHVS and CDR2 FQNEAQ. J was trimmed by 6 bases and V by 1 base; bases with no gene match: 8. The CDR3 loop reads CASSLVVSGISEQYF. In DNA, the CDR3 is TGTGCCAGCAGCTTAGTAGTTAGCGGGATTTCCGAGCAGTACTTC.

The chain is built from TRBV3-1 and TRBJ2-1, with 8 bases identical to TRBD2. V gave up 6 bases and J gave up 0 bases; unmatched junction bases: 4. CDR3 length: 15 residues. Germline assignment: CDR1 LGHDT and CDR2 YNNKEL (reference sequence). The CDR3 spells CASRQSGSSYNEQFF. The CDR3 coding sequence is TGTGCCAGCAGGCAAAGCGGGAGCTCCTACAATGAGCAGTTCTTC.

On this clonotype: This CDR3 is missing its conserved last phenylalanine or tryptophan, likely due to a read error. This sequence joins TRBV7-9 and TRBJ2-5, with a weak D call TRBD2 (5 bases). The germline V and J ends were trimmed by 1 base and 2 bases, with 11 bases remaining between them. This CDR3 has 15 amino acids. CDR1 and CDR2 (germline): SEHNR, FQNEAQ (reference sequence). DNA of the CDR3: TGTGCCAGCAGCTTAGTCACGGGGAATCAAGAGACCCAGTACTCC. Translated, it gives CASSLVTGNQETQYS.

This clonotype was counted a few times. The chain links TRBV7-2 to TRBJ2-7, with 10 bases fitting TRBD2. CDR1 is SGHTA and CDR2 is FQGNSA in the germline V gene. The ends lost 5 bases at V and 2 bases at J; junction bases unmatched: 12. This CDR3 has 17 amino acids. CDR3 sequence reads: CASSVTGPAGGTYEQYF. CDR3 DNA sequence: TGTGCCAGCAGCGTCACAGGGCCAGCGGGAGGGACCTACGAGCAGTACTTC.

The J gene is TRBJ1-4, the V gene TRBV18; TRBD1 is a possible D gene (6 bases). This CDR3 comprises 14 residues. Germline V gene data show CDR1 as KGHSH and CDR2 as LQKENI. The V end lost 1 base, the J end lost 3 bases, and 6 bases lay between the germline ends. Written as DNA, the CDR3 is TGTGCCAGCTCACCACAGGGGGCTAATGAAAAACTGTTTTTT. Its protein product is CASSPQGANEKLFF.

The chain joins TRBV6-1 to TRBJ1-1, with D maybe TRBD1 (6 bases). CDR3 size: 15 residues. Germline V CDR1 and CDR2: MNHNS, SASEGT. Trimming cost V 6 bases and J 2 bases, with 16 bases left between them. The CDR3 bases are TGTGCCAGCAGGGGGAGGGGGAGGGCTAACACTGAAGCTTTCTTT. The encoded protein is CASRGRGRANTEAFF.

This clonotype appeared many times. The chain combines TRBV7-9 with TRBJ1-4; tentative D call: TRBD1 (6 bases). Trimming stripped 5 bases from V and 6 bases from J, with 13 bases between. This CDR3 has 14 amino acids. Germline CDR1 reads SEHNR; CDR2 reads FQNEAQ (reference sequence). The CDR3 DNA sequence: TGTGCCAGCAGCCCACAGGGACACTATGAAAAACTGTTTTTT. Its translation: CASSPQGHYEKLFF.

The chain joins TRBV7-6 to TRBJ2-5; TRBD2 aligns across 11 bases. The CDR3 totals 16 residues. In germline, CDR1 is SGHVS, CDR2 FNYEAQ. Trimming at V came to 4 bases and at J to 7 bases, leaving 11 bases not matched to a gene. CDR3 DNA sequence: TGTGCCAGCAGCTCCTCGACCGGGACTAGCGGCCTGACCCAGTACTTC. Translation: CASSSSTGTSGLTQYF.

The V and J genes are TRBV28 and TRBJ1-5; TRBD1 matches 11 bases. The ends lost 4 bases at V and 6 bases at J; junction bases unmatched: 8. The CDR3 extends over 16 amino acids. Germline-derived CDR1 and CDR2 are MDHEN and SYDVKM. CDR3 in DNA: TGTGCCAGCAGTTCGCCGGGACAGGGGGGCAGTCAGCCCCAGCATTTT. Amino acids: CASSSPGQGGSQPQHF.

This clonotype was seen a handful of times. The chain couples TRBV6-1 to TRBJ2-1; D is possibly TRBD2 (6 bases). The CDR3 totals 17 residues. Germline CDR1 MNHNS, CDR2 SASEGT. Trimming left V 6 bases short and J 5 bases short, with 23 bases between. The DNA for the CDR3 is TGTGCCAGCAGCCGCCCCGGGTCCAGCGGGTCCCACAATGAGCAGTTCTTC. This sequence encodes CASSRPGSSGSHNEQFF.

V gene TRBV28 combines with J gene TRBJ2-2; no reliable D call. The CDR3 length is 11 residues. V was cut by 2 bases and J by 15 bases, with 10 bases left in between. Germline V gives CDR1 MDHEN, CDR2 SYDVKM. CDR3 amino acids: CASSLHARLFF. DNA for the CDR3: TGTGCCAGCAGTTTACACGCTAGGTTGTTTTTT.

The chain couples TRBV15 to TRBJ2-5; D is unresolved. Looked up from germline, CDR1 is LNHNV and CDR2 is YYDKDF (reference sequence). The CDR3 is 15 amino acids. Between the trimmed V and J ends, which lost 1 base and 5 bases, there was a span of 14 bases. DNA for the CDR3: TGTGCCACCAGCAGAGTGGATGATGGGCGGGAGACCCAGTACTTC. Its translation: CATSRVDDGRETQYF. The whole variable domain, remainder taken from reference TRBV15 and TRBJ2-5, is DAMVIQNPRYQVTQFGKPVTLSCSQTLNHNVMYWYQQKSSQAPKLLFHYYDKDFNNEADTPDNFQSRRPNTSFCFLDIRSPGLGDTAMYLCATSRVDDGRETQYFGPGTRLLVL.

This clonotype occurred a few times. This chain uses TRBV12-3 or TRBV12-4 with TRBJ2-7; 10 nucleotides agree with TRBD2. The CDR3 is 14 residues long. V gave up 6 bases and J gave up 2 bases; unmatched junction bases: 4. CDR3 DNA: TGTGCCAGCAGCCGACTAGCGGGCCCCTACGAGCAGTACTTC. Protein sequence: CASSRLAGPYEQYF.

This rearrangement joins TRBV7-9 to TRBJ1-4, with D possibly TRBD1 on 5 matching bases. Trimming stripped 1 base from V and 0 bases from J, with 12 bases between. This CDR3 is 17 amino acids long. Germline V gene data show CDR1 as SEHNR and CDR2 as FQNEAQ (reference sequence). The CDR3 DNA is TGTGCCAGCAGCTTAGAAACAGGTTTCGCAACTAATGAAAAACTGTTTTTT. The encoded protein is CASSLETGFATNEKLFF. Combining the CDR3 with reference TRBV7-9 and TRBJ1-4 gives the whole variable domain DTGVSQNPRHKITKRGQNVTFRCDPISEHNRLYWYRQTLGQGPEFLTYFQNEAQLEKSRLLSDRFSAERPKGSFSTLEIQRTEQGDSAMYLCASSLETGFATNEKLFFGSGTQLSVL.

The V call is TRBV2, the J call TRBJ2-3; possible D gene TRBD2, 5 bases. The CDR3 is 12 residues long. V was cut by 8 bases and J by 4 bases, with 10 bases left in between. Germline CDR1 and CDR2: SNHLY and FYNNEI. CDR3 sequence reads: CASGLASDTQYF. CDR3 DNA sequence: TGTGCCAGCGGGTTAGCGTCAGATACGCAGTATTTT.

This clonotype turned up a few times. The CDR3 is CASSQETGLVLYNEQFF. The CDR3, as DNA: TGCGCCAGCAGCCAAGAAACGGGACTAGTGCTCTACAATGAGCAGTTCTTC. The rearrangement links TRBV4-3 to TRBJ2-1; 8 bases are shared with TRBD2. V trimming: 0 bases; J trimming: 3 bases; junction bases outside the gene matches: 7. Germline V CDR1 and CDR2: LGHNA, YSLEER. This CDR3 comprises 17 residues.

The chain has TRBV4-2 and TRBJ1-5; D call uncertain. V was trimmed by 4 bases and J by 5 bases, leaving 18 bases between them. This CDR3 is built from 16 residues. Germline-derived CDR1 and CDR2 are LGHNA and YNFKEQ. The CDR3 DNA sequence: TGTGCCAGCAGCCCGATTGCGGTCGCGCCCGATCAGCCCCAGCATTTT. Amino acids: CASSPIAVAPDQPQHF.

This clonotype came up many times. The chain has TRBV7-9 and TRBJ2-7; 7 bases match TRBD1. The germline gives CDR1 SEHNR, CDR2 FQNEAQ (reference sequence). The V gene end was trimmed by 3 bases and the J gene end by 3 bases; junction bases not matched to a gene: 5. The CDR3 loop spans 14 amino acids. The CDR3 sequence is CASSFGQADYEQYF. The CDR3 coding sequence is TGTGCCAGCAGCTTTGGACAGGCCGACTACGAGCAGTACTTC.

The V gene is TRBV20-1, the J gene TRBJ2-1, with D unresolved. This CDR3 spans 17 amino acids. Germline CDR1 DFQATT, CDR2 SNEGSKA (reference sequence). The CDR3 protein is CTVFLSLSVRCYNEQFF. The CDR3 DNA sequence: TGCACCGTTTTTCTATCGCTTAGTGTTAGATGCTACAATGAGCAGTTCTTC.

The rearrangement uses TRBV11-2 and TRBJ2-2; TRBD1 might be the D (6 bases). This CDR3 comprises 17 residues. The germline V and J ends were trimmed by 1 base and 0 bases, with 12 bases remaining between them. The germline CDR1 and CDR2 sequences are SGHAT and FQNNGV. CDR3 sequence reads: CASSLGAQGSNTGELFF. DNA of the CDR3: TGTGCCAGCAGCTTAGGGGCACAGGGTTCGAACACCGGGGAGCTGTTTTTT.

V gene TRBV30 combines with J gene TRBJ1-6; D possibly corresponds to TRBD1 (6 bases). CDR1 is GTSNPN and CDR2 is SVGIG in the germline V gene (reference sequence). The V gene lost 7 bases and the J gene lost 8 bases, with 15 bases spanning the gap. This CDR3 is 13 amino acids long. In DNA, the CDR3 is TGTGCCTTCCGGACAGCCCCGGATTCACCCCTCCACTTT. This codes for CAFRTAPDSPLHF.

This rearrangement joins TRBV7-2 to TRBJ1-1; D not certain. Germline V CDR1 and CDR2: SGHTA, FQGNSA. The V and J ends lost 4 bases and 0 bases respectively, with 9 bases between them. The CDR3 extends over 14 amino acids. The CDR3: CASSWRGMNTEAFF. CDR3 nucleotide sequence: TGTGCCAGCAGCTGGCGAGGGATGAACACTGAAGCTTTCTTT.